This TCR beta chain derives from a study of blood T cell repertoires in COVID-19. About the study: Sample material is recorded as cDNA or gDNA derived from T cells, B-cell-depleted T cells, or PBMCs.

J was trimmed by 2 bases and V by 0 bases; bases with no gene match: 5. The CDR3 length is 17 residues. In germline, CDR1 is SSHAT, CDR2 FNYEAQ (reference sequence). The repertoire was sequenced with immunoSEQ multiplex PCR; TCRdb's copy has only in-frame clones and lacks some. The table shows approximately 90,000 clones, with 65% to 80% occurring only once. The sample consisted of peripheral blood. The chain carries TRBV7-7 and TRBJ2-2; 8 positions agree with TRBD1. The sequence came from a man in his 70s with acute or convalescent COVID-19. CDR3 sequence (DNA): TGTGCCAGCAGCTTAGCGCCCGGACAGGGTAACACCGGGGAGCTGTTTTTT. It translates to CASSLAPGQGNTGELFF.